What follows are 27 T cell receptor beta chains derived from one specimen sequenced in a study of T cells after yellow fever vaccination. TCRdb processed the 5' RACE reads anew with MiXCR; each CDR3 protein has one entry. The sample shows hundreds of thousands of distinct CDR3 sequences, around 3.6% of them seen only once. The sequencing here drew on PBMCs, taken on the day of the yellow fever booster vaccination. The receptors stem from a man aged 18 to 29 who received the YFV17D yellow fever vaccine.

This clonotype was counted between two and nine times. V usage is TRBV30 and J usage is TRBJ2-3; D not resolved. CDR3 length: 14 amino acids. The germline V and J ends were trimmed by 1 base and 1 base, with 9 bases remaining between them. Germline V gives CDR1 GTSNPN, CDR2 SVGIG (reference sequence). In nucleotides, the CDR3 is TGTGCCTGGAGTGGTGGGGTCGGCACAGATACGCAGTATTTT. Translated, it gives CAWSGGVGTDTQYF.

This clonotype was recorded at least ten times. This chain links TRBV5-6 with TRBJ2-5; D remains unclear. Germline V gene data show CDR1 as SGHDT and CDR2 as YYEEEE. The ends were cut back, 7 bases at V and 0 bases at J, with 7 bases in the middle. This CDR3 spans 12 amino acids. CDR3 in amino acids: CASGLYQETQYF. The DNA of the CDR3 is TGTGCCAGCGGTCTTTACCAAGAGACCCAGTACTTC.

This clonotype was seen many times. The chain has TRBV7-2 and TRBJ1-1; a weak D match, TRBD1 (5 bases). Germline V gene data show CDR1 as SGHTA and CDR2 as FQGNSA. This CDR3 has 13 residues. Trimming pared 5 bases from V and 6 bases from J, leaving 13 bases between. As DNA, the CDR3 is TGTGCCAGCAGCAAGTGGGGAGGGGCTGAAGCTTTCTTT. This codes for CASSKWGGAEAFF.

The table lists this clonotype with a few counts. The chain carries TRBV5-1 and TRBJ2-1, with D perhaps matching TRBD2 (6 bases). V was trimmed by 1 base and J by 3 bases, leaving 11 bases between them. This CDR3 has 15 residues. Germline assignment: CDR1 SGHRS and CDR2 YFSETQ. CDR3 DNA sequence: TGCGCCAGCAGCTTGTTGGGACTTGGCTACAATGAGCAGTTCTTC. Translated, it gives CASSLLGLGYNEQFF.

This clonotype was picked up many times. In DNA, the CDR3 is TGTGCCATCAACCGGGGGGGCGGCACAGATACGCAGTATTTT. It codes for CAINRGGGTDTQYF. The genes are TRBV10-3 and TRBJ2-3, with 8 bases matching TRBD2. Germline CDR1 ENHRY, CDR2 SYGVKD. V gave up 7 bases and J gave up 1 base; unmatched junction bases: 4. The CDR3 length is 14 residues.

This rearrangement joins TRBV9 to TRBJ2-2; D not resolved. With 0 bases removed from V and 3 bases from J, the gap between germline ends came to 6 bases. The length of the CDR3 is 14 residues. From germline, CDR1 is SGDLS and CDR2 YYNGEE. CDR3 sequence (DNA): TGTGCCAGCAGCGTAGTTAGGGACACCGGGGAGCTGTTTTTT. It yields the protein CASSVVRDTGELFF.

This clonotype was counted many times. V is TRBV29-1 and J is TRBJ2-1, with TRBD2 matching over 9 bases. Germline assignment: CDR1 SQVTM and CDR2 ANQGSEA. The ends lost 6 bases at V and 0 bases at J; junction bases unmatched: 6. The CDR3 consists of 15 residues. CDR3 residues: CSVGRGGSSYNEQFF. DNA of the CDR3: TGCAGCGTGGGGCGGGGGGGAAGCTCCTACAATGAGCAGTTCTTC.

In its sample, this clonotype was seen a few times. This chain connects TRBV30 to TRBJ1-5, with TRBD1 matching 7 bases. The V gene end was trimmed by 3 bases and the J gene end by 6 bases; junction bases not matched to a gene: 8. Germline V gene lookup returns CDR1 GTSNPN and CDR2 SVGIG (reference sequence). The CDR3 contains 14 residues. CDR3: CAWRLQGTGQPQHF. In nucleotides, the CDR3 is TGTGCCTGGAGATTACAGGGGACGGGTCAGCCCCAGCATTTT.

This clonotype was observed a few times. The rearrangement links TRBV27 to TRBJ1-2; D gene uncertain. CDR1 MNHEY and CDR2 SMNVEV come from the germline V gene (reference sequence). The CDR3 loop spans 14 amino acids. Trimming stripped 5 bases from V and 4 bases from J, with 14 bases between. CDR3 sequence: CASSAVGTLYGYTF. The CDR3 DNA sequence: TGTGCCAGCAGTGCCGTGGGTACCCTCTATGGCTACACCTTC.

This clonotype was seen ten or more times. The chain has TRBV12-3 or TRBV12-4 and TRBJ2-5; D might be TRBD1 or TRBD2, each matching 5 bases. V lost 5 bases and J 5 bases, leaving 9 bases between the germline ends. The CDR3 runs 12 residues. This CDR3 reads CASSGTWETQYF. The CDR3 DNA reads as TGTGCCAGCAGTGGGACGTGGGAGACCCAGTACTTC.

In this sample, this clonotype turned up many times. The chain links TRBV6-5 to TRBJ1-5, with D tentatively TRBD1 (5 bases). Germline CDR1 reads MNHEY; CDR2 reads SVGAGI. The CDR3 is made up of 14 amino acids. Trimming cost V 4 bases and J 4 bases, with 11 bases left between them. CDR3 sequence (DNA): TGTGCCAGCAGTTCCGTGGGGGGGAATCAGCCCCAGCATTTT. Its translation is CASSSVGGNQPQHF.

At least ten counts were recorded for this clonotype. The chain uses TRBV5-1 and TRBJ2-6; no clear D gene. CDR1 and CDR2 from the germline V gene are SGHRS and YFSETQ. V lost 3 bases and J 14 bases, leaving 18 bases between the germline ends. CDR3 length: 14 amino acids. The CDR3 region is CASSYGPQSKILTF. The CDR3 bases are TGCGCCAGCAGCTACGGACCCCAAAGTAAGATCCTGACTTTC.

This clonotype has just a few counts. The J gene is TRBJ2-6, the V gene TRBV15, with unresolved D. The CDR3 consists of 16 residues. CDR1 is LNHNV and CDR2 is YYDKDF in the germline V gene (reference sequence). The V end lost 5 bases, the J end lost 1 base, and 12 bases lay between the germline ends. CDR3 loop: CATSSRPVSGANVLTF. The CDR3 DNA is TGTGCCACCAGCTCCCGCCCCGTATCTGGGGCCAACGTCCTGACTTTC.

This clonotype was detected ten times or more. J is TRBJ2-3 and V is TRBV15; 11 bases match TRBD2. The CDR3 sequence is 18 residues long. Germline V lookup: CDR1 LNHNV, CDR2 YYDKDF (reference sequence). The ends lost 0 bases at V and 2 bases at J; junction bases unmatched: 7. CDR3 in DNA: TGTGCCACCAGCAGAGACGCGATGACTAGCGGGAACACAGATACGCAGTATTTT. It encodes CATSRDAMTSGNTDTQYF.

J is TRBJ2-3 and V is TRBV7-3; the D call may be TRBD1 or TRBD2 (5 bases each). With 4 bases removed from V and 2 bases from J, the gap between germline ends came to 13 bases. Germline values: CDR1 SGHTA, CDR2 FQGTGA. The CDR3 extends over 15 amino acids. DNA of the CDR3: TGTGCCAGCAGCTCAGGGACGACGCACACAGATACGCAGTATTTT. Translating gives CASSSGTTHTDTQYF.

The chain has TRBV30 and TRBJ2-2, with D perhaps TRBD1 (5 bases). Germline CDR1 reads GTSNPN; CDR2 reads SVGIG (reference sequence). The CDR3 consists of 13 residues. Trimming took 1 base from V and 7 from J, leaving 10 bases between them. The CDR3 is CAWSAGFIGELFF. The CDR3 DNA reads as TGTGCCTGGAGTGCAGGGTTTATCGGGGAGCTGTTTTTT.

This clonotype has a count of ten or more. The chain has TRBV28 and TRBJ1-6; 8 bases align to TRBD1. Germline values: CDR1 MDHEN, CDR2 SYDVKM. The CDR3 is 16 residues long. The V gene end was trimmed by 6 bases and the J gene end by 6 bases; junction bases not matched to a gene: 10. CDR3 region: CASSPSGTGGNSPLHF. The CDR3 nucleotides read TGTGCCAGCAGCCCCTCCGGGACAGGTGGTAATTCACCCCTCCACTTT.

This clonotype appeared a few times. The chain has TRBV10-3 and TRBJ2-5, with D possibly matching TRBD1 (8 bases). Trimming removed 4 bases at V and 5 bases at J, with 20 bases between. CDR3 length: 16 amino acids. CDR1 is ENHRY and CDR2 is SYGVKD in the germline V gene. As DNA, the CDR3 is TGTGCCATCAGTGGTAACTTCGACAGGGGAGGGGAGACCCAGTACTTC. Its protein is CAISGNFDRGGETQYF.

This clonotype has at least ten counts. The CDR3 protein is CASSVVVGDTEAFF. CDR3 DNA: TGTGCCAGCAGCGTAGTTGTAGGGGACACTGAAGCTTTCTTT. The rearrangement joins TRBV9 to TRBJ1-1; possibly TRBD1 for D (5 bases). Per the germline V gene, CDR1 is SGDLS and CDR2 is YYNGEE. This CDR3 is 14 amino acids long. The V end was cut by 0 bases, the J end by 3 bases, with 9 bases between.

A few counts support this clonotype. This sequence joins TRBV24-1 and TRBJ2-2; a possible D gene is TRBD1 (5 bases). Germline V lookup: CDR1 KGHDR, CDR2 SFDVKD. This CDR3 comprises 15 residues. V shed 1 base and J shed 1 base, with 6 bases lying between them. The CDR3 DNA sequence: TGTGCCACCAGTGATTTAGGACAGAACACCGGGGAGCTGTTTTTT. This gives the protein CATSDLGQNTGELFF.

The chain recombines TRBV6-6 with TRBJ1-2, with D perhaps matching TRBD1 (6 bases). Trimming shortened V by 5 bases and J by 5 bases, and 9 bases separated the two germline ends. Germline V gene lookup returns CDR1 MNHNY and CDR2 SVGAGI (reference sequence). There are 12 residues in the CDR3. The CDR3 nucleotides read TGTGCCAGCAGTGACACAGGGTATGGCTACACCTTC. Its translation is CASSDTGYGYTF.

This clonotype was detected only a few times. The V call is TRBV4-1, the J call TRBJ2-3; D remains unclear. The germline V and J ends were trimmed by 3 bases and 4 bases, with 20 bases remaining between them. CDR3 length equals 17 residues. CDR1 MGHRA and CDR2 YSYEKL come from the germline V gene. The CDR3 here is CASSQRSATAYSDTQYF. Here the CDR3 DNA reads TGCGCCAGCAGCCAGAGGTCGGCTACCGCGTACTCAGATACGCAGTATTTT.

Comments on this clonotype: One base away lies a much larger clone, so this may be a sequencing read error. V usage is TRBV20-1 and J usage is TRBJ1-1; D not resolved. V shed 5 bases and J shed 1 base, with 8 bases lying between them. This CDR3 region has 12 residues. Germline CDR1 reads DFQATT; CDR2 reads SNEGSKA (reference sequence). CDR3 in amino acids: CSAYDANTEAFF. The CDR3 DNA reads TGCAGTGCTTATGACGCGAACACTGAAGCTTTCTTT.

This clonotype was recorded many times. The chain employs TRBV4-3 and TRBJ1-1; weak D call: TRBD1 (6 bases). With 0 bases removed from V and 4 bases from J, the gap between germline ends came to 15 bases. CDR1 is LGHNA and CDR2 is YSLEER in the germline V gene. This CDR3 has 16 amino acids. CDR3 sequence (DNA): TGCGCCAGCAGCCAAGATTACTTAGGGGGAGGCACTGAAGCTTTCTTT. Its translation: CASSQDYLGGGTEAFF.

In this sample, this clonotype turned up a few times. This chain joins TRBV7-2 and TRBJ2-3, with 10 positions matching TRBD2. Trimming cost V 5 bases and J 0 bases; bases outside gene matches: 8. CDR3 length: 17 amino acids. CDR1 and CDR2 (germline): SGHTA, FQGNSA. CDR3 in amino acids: CASSRHLAGGSTDTQYF. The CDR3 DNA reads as TGTGCCAGCAGCCGCCATTTAGCGGGGGGTAGCACAGATACGCAGTATTTT.

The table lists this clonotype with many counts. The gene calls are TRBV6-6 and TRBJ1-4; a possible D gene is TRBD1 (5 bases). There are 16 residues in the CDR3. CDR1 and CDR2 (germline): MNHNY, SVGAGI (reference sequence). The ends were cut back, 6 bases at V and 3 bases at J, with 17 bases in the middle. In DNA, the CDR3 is TGTGCCAGCAGCCCCGTCGGGGGGAATCCTAATGAAAAACTGTTTTTT. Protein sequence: CASSPVGGNPNEKLFF.

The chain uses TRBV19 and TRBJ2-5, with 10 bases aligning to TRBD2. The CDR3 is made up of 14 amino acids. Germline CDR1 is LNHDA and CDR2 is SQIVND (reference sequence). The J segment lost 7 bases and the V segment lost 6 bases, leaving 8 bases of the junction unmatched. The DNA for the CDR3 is TGTGCCAGTAGCCCCACTAGCGGGGTGGGGACCCAGTACTTC. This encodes CASSPTSGVGTQYF.